The clone carrying this TCR beta chain was recorded at least ten times. MiXCR, applied by TCRdb to the 5' RACE reads, yields one record per CDR3 protein. The sample consists of 310,000 or so distinct CDR3 sequences, about 8% of them appearing once. CDR3 length: 14 amino acids. CDR1 is KGHDR, CDR2 SFDVKD, per germline. Trimming took off 4 bases at V and 5 bases at J, with 13 bases between the two ends. This specimen belongs to a study of identical twins. This sample also appeared in a second study, on yellow fever vaccine responses in identical twins.

The sample taken for sequencing was memory (CD45RO+) T cells sorted from blood. The chain employs TRBV24-1 and TRBJ1-1, with D perhaps matching TRBD1 (5 bases). This TCR derives from a woman aged 18-29 years in good health. CDR3 DNA: TGTGCCACCAGTGACCCGGGGACGGGTACTGAAGCTTTCTTT. Encoded protein: CATSDPGTGTEAFF.